The sequence of this TCR beta chain was determined in a study of blood T cell repertoires in COVID-19. Study-level information: Samples representing acute and convalescent COVID-19 were sourced from the United States, Italy and Spain.

This clone was found a few times. Per the original data handling: Reference gene primer amplification gave estimated nucleated cell counts. Assay: immunoSEQ multiplex PCR; the TCRdb copy retains only in-frame clones and omits some. For V, J and clone size, that table is used; D and trimming come from the DNA. The sample holds about 83,000 clones, around 87% seen once. The sequenced sample consisted of peripheral blood. The TCR was taken from a man at least 80 years old with active or convalescent COVID-19.

This chain's CDR3 is CASSPQTENYGYTF. The CDR3 nucleotides read TGTGCCAGCAGTCCCCAGACAGAGAACTATGGCTACACCTTC. The chain recombines TRBV11-1 with TRBJ1-2; TRBD1 is a possible D gene (5 bases). CDR1 SGHAT and CDR2 FQDESV come from the germline V gene (reference sequence). The V end lost 6 bases, the J end lost 2 bases, and 13 bases lay between the germline ends. The CDR3 covers 14 residues.